The 10 T cell receptor beta chains below come from one sample, sequenced in a study of blood T cell repertoires in COVID-19. Method: immunoSEQ multiplex PCR; TCRdb's copy keeps in-frame clones and lacks some. The sample has more than 95,000 clones, about nine tenths seen once. Sample: peripheral blood. Receptors were obtained from a man aged 60 to 69 with acute or convalescent COVID-19.

This chain links TRBV18 with TRBJ2-2, with 10 bases lining up with TRBD2. Looked up from germline, CDR1 is KGHSH and CDR2 is LQKENI. The CDR3 contains 18 residues. Trimming took 3 bases from V and 3 from J; bases not matched to a gene: 10. The CDR3 sequence: CASSPLKRGGSDTGELFF. CDR3 bases: TGTGCCAGCTCACCTCTCAAGCGGGGGGGCTCGGACACCGGGGAGCTGTTTTTT.

This clone was observed a single time. V usage is TRBV27 and J usage is TRBJ1-1; D is possibly TRBD1 (6 bases). V was pared by 3 bases and J by 1 base, with 15 bases between. Germline V gene sequence: CDR1 MNHEY, CDR2 SMNVEV (reference sequence). CDR3 length: 16 residues. The CDR3 here is CASSFRWGRQNTEAFF. The CDR3 coding sequence is TGTGCCAGCAGTTTCCGGTGGGGGCGCCAGAACACTGAAGCTTTCTTT.

The genes are TRBV6-6 and TRBJ1-1, with a weak D call TRBD1 (5 bases). V gave up 5 bases and J gave up 7 bases, with 20 bases separating them. The CDR3 is made up of 15 amino acids. Germline loops: CDR1 MNHNY, CDR2 SVGAGI (reference sequence). The CDR3 DNA sequence: TGTGCCAGCAGTCCCAACACGGGGGGGACGTATGAAGCTTTCTTT. Translation: CASSPNTGGTYEAFF.

The rearrangement joins TRBV3-1 (or the pseudogene TRBV3-2) to TRBJ1-4; D is possibly TRBD1 (5 bases). The CDR3 has 14 amino acids. The germline V and J ends were trimmed by 0 bases and 8 bases, with 10 bases remaining between them. Germline-derived CDR1 and CDR2 are LGHDT and YNNKEL (reference sequence). The CDR3 sequence is CASSQDWGGEKLFF. For the CDR3, the DNA is TGTGCCAGCAGCCAAGATTGGGGGGGGGAAAAACTGTTTTTT.

This clone was observed a handful of times. The V and J genes are TRBV20-1 and TRBJ2-3, with D maybe TRBD2 (6 bases). Germline assignment: CDR1 DFQATT and CDR2 SNEGSKA (reference sequence). This CDR3 is 15 amino acids long. V was cut by 3 bases and J by 8 bases, with 21 bases left in between. CDR3 in amino acids: CSASLGGLGRGTQYF. DNA of the CDR3: TGCAGTGCTAGTCTCGGGGGTTTAGGAAGAGGTACGCAGTATTTT.

The chain carries TRBV7-6 and TRBJ2-5; 12 positions agree with TRBD2. The CDR3 consists of 19 residues. V lost 1 base and J lost 4; bases outside the gene matches: 13. From germline, CDR1 is SGHVS and CDR2 FNYEAQ. The CDR3 DNA reads as TGTGCCAGCAGCTTAGGGAGGACTAGCGGGGTACTAAGAAGAGAGACCCAGTACTTC. Its protein is CASSLGRTSGVLRRETQYF.

The chain has TRBV27 and TRBJ2-5; D might be TRBD2 (6 bases). Germline assignment: CDR1 MNHEY and CDR2 SMNVEV (reference sequence). This CDR3 has 11 amino acids. The ends were cut back, 8 bases at V and 4 bases at J, with 8 bases in the middle. CDR3 sequence (DNA): TGTGCCAGCGTGGGGGGAGAGACCCAGTACTTC. It translates to CASVGGETQYF.

The chain joins TRBV30 to TRBJ1-2; 9 bases agree with TRBD1. The CDR3 extends over 14 amino acids. Germline V gene lookup returns CDR1 GTSNPN and CDR2 SVGIG (reference sequence). V shed 4 bases and J 7 bases; nucleotides not matched to a gene: 10. The CDR3 DNA sequence: TGTGCCTGGACGTTAAGTGGGACAGGGAGTGGCTACACCTTC. Translated, it gives CAWTLSGTGSGYTF.

This clone was seen just once. J is TRBJ2-2 and V is TRBV19; 9 bases are shared with TRBD2. The V gene's germline CDR1 is LNHDA and CDR2 SQIVND (reference sequence). The CDR3 covers 14 residues. With V trimmed by 7 bases and J by 3 bases, 3 bases remained unmatched. The CDR3 DNA reads as TGTGCCAGTACAGCGGGGGGCTACACCGGGGAGCTGTTTTTT. Amino acid sequence: CASTAGGYTGELFF. The complete variable domain, with remaining parts taken from reference TRBV19 and TRBJ2-2, reads DGGITQSPKYLFRKEGQNVTLSCEQNLNHDAMYWYRQDPGQGLRLIYYSQIVNDFQKGDIAEGYSVSREKKESFPLTVTSAQKNPTAFYLCASTAGGYTGELFFGEGSRLTVL.

The CDR3 nucleotides are TGTGCCAGCAGTGGACTAGCGGGTTCCCAAGAGACCCAGTACTTC. It translates to CASSGLAGSQETQYF. The chain links TRBV2 to TRBJ2-5; 10 bases line up with TRBD2. The germline V gene encodes CDR1 SNHLY and CDR2 FYNNEI. The CDR3 length is 15 residues. After removal of 4 bases from V and 1 base from J, the junction contained 3 bases not matched to a gene. The full variable domain, rest sourced from reference TRBV2 and TRBJ2-5, is EPEVTQTPSHQVTQMGQEVILRCVPISNHLYFYWYRQILGQKVEFLVSFYNNEISEKSEIFDDQFSVERPDGSNFTLKIRSTKLEDSAMYFCASSGLAGSQETQYFGPGTRLLVL.